Each of the 23 T cell receptor beta chains below was sequenced from the same sample in a study of T-cell reconstitution after alpha-beta-depleted transplantation in children. Unique molecular identifiers were built into the TCRbeta library. TCRdb processed the PCR reads anew with MiXCR; each CDR3 protein has one entry. This table holds hundreds of thousands of distinct CDR3 sequences, around 17% found once. The material was PBMCs from the stem cell graft donor, obtained from the stem cell graft. Source of these receptors: a human donor who donated a stem cell graft to a child with acute myeloid leukemia.

This clonotype was recorded many times. The DNA for the CDR3 is TGCAGCGTTGAAGGTCCCAATCCGGGACAGGGTTATGAGCAGTTCTTC. Translating it yields CSVEGPNPGQGYEQFF. The V and J genes are TRBV29-1 and TRBJ2-1; 9 bases are shared with TRBD1. Germline CDR1 SQVTM, CDR2 ANQGSEA. The CDR3 has 16 amino acids. The trim removed 1 base at V and 8 bases at J, leaving 12 bases unmatched.

A few counts support this clonotype. J is TRBJ2-1 and V is TRBV9; 10 bases are shared with TRBD1. J was trimmed by 4 bases and V by 4 bases; bases with no gene match: 8. From germline, CDR1 is SGDLS and CDR2 YYNGEE. CDR3 size: 16 residues. As DNA, the CDR3 is TGTGCCAGCAGCACCCAGGCGGGACAGGGGTACAATGAGCAGTTCTTC. Translation gives CASSTQAGQGYNEQFF.

This clonotype was seen a few times. The chain is built from TRBV27 and TRBJ1-4, with 7 positions matching TRBD1. Germline V lookup: CDR1 MNHEY, CDR2 SMNVEV (reference sequence). The ends lost 4 bases at V and 6 bases at J; junction bases unmatched: 5. The CDR3 loop spans 14 amino acids. CDR3 region: CASSSEGGDEKLFF. Here the CDR3 DNA reads TGTGCCAGCAGTTCTGAAGGGGGCGATGAAAAACTGTTTTTT.

This clonotype was found many times. The rearrangement uses TRBV30 and TRBJ1-1, with D possibly matching TRBD1 (5 bases). V gave up 5 bases and J gave up 6 bases, with 19 bases separating them. The CDR3 covers 14 residues. Germline V lookup: CDR1 GTSNPN, CDR2 SVGIG (reference sequence). For the CDR3, the DNA is TGTGCCTGGGATCAGGGTCCCCACGACGCTGAAGCTTTCTTT. Its translation is CAWDQGPHDAEAFF. The full variable domain, completed using reference TRBV30 and TRBJ1-1, is SQTIHQWPATLVQPVGSPLSLECTVEGTSNPNLYWYRQAAGRGLQLLFYSVGIGQISSEVPQNLSASRPQDRQFILSSKKLLLSDSGFYLCAWDQGPHDAEAFFGQGTRLTVV.

This clonotype was seen ten or more times. The V call is TRBV20-1, the J call TRBJ1-1; D gene unclear. Germline V gene sequence: CDR1 DFQATT, CDR2 SNEGSKA (reference sequence). The CDR3 has 14 residues. Trimming left V 6 bases short and J 1 base short, with 15 bases between. CDR3 bases: TGCAGTGCCAAGACCCTCACAGAGAACACTGAAGCTTTCTTT. Protein sequence: CSAKTLTENTEAFF.

V and J are TRBV20-1 and TRBJ1-4; D gene unclear. Germline CDR1 and CDR2: DFQATT and SNEGSKA (reference sequence). The CDR3 runs to 13 residues. V lost 2 bases and J lost 5, with 9 bases in between. This chain's CDR3 is CSARPDGNEKLFF. The CDR3 DNA reads TGCAGTGCTAGACCCGACGGGAATGAAAAACTGTTTTTT.

The CDR3 loop reads CASSVTGQGWDTQYF. In DNA form, the CDR3 reads TGTGCCAGCAGTGTAACCGGACAGGGTTGGGATACGCAGTATTTT. This chain joins TRBV12-3 or TRBV12-4 and TRBJ2-3, with TRBD1 identical over 8 bases. The CDR3 extends over 15 amino acids. Trimming cost V 5 bases and J 6 bases; bases outside gene matches: 10.

This clonotype was counted a few times. The chain has TRBV7-2 and TRBJ2-2, with D perhaps matching TRBD1 or TRBD2 (5 bases each). Looked up from germline, CDR1 is SGHTA and CDR2 is FQGNSA. CDR3 length equals 16 residues. V was trimmed by 5 bases and J by 4 bases, leaving 17 bases between them. This CDR3 reads CASSAGGRGLTGELFF. The DNA for the CDR3 is TGTGCCAGCAGCGCAGGAGGCCGGGGCCTCACCGGGGAGCTGTTTTTT.

This clonotype was observed a few times. The V gene is TRBV7-8, the J gene TRBJ2-5, with D maybe TRBD2 (6 bases). In germline, CDR1 is SGHVS, CDR2 FQNEAQ. With 0 bases removed from V and 3 bases from J, the gap between germline ends came to 14 bases. The CDR3 runs to 16 residues. The CDR3 loop is CASSLAGGLPEETQYF. The CDR3 nucleotides are TGTGCCAGCAGCTTAGCGGGAGGTCTACCGGAAGAGACCCAGTACTTC.

There are many counts of this clonotype. The rearrangement links TRBV20-1 to TRBJ1-4, with D maybe TRBD1 (5 bases). Per germline, CDR1 DFQATT and CDR2 SNEGSKA (reference sequence). V was shortened by 3 bases and J by 3 bases, with 11 bases between the two germline ends. This CDR3 has 14 amino acids. The CDR3 coding sequence is TGCAGTGCTAGGAAGCAGGGAGCTAATGAAAAACTGTTTTTT. Translation: CSARKQGANEKLFF.

This clonotype was found many times. The CDR3 is CASSQVRGERGVYNEQFF. In DNA form, the CDR3 reads TGTGCCAGCAGCCAAGTTAGAGGTGAGCGTGGGGTGTACAATGAGCAGTTCTTC. The rearrangement joins TRBV4-2 to TRBJ2-1, with D unresolved. CDR1 and CDR2 (germline): LGHNA, YNFKEQ. V was clipped by 1 base and J by 4 bases, with 20 bases between them. The CDR3 spans 18 residues.

The rearrangement uses TRBV25-1 and TRBJ2-4; 9 nucleotides match TRBD1. CDR3 length equals 15 residues. Germline V gene data show CDR1 as MGHDK and CDR2 as SYGVNS. J lost 5 bases, V lost 5 bases, and 7 bases had no gene match. CDR3 nucleotide sequence: TGTGCCAGCAGTCCCCTGACAGGGGGACAAAACATTCAGTACTTC. It yields the protein CASSPLTGGQNIQYF.

This clonotype was picked up a small number of times. The chain uses TRBV12-3 or TRBV12-4 and TRBJ2-7, with 9 bases fitting TRBD2. This CDR3 region has 14 residues. The trim removed 7 bases at V and 3 bases at J, leaving 7 bases unmatched. CDR3 region: CASNPSGGFYEQYF. As DNA, the CDR3 is TGTGCCAGCAACCCCAGCGGGGGGTTCTACGAGCAGTACTTC.

This clonotype was recorded at least ten times. The V call is TRBV6-4, the J call TRBJ1-3; D is possibly TRBD1 (6 bases). V was shortened by 6 bases and J by 0 bases, with 24 bases between the two germline ends. The germline V gene encodes CDR1 MRHNA and CDR2 SNTAGT. The CDR3 length is 19 residues. CDR3 nucleotide sequence: TGTGCCAGCAGCCGTGGGGGCAGATACTCAAAAAGCTCTGGAAACACCATATATTTT. Its protein product is CASSRGGRYSKSSGNTIYF.

This clonotype showed up many times. CDR3 bases: TGCAGTGCTAACAGTCCTAATCAGCCCCAGCATTTT. Translated, it gives CSANSPNQPQHF. The chain links TRBV20-1 to TRBJ1-5; no definite D call. This CDR3 contains 12 residues. CDR1 is DFQATT and CDR2 is SNEGSKA in the germline V gene (reference sequence). Trimming removed 4 bases at V and 4 bases at J, with 8 bases between.

This clonotype was seen ten or more times. The chain links TRBV20-1 to TRBJ2-1, with 13 bases that match TRBD2. This CDR3 region has 17 residues. Germline V CDR1 and CDR2: DFQATT, SNEGSKA (reference sequence). Trimming cost V 5 bases and J 6 bases; bases outside gene matches: 13. CDR3 in amino acids: CSALGTSGARGLNEQFF. The CDR3, as DNA: TGCAGTGCTTTAGGGACTAGCGGGGCGAGGGGACTCAATGAGCAGTTCTTC.

Ten or more counts support this clonotype. The V gene is TRBV5-1, the J gene TRBJ1-4; D is ambiguous. The ends were cut back, 4 bases at V and 4 bases at J, with 8 bases in the middle. Per the germline V gene, CDR1 is SGHRS and CDR2 is YFSETQ. This CDR3 comprises 13 residues. CDR3 DNA: TGCGCCAGCAGCGTGGGTGATAATGAAAAACTGTTTTTT. It specifies CASSVGDNEKLFF.

This clonotype showed up many times. J is TRBJ1-1 and V is TRBV29-1, with 7 nucleotides matching TRBD1. Germline V gives CDR1 SQVTM, CDR2 ANQGSEA. J gave up 4 bases and V 4 bases, and 15 bases lay outside the gene matches. The CDR3 loop spans 16 amino acids. The CDR3: CSVGGWDSHRGTEAFF. CDR3 nucleotides: TGCAGCGTTGGCGGCTGGGACAGTCATCGAGGCACTGAAGCTTTCTTT.

This clonotype was recorded a few times. The chain couples TRBV4-2 to TRBJ2-2; 9 positions match TRBD2. Trimming at V came to 4 bases and at J to 3 bases, leaving 6 bases not matched to a gene. CDR1 is LGHNA and CDR2 is YNFKEQ in the germline V gene. This CDR3 region has 16 residues. The CDR3 protein is CASSLDSGGDTGELFF. For the CDR3, the DNA is TGTGCCAGCAGCCTCGATAGCGGGGGCGACACCGGGGAGCTGTTTTTT.

The chain couples TRBV7-8 to TRBJ2-1; possible D gene TRBD2, 7 bases. This CDR3 has 16 amino acids. Trimming shortened V by 5 bases and J by 6 bases, and 20 bases separated the two germline ends. The germline gives CDR1 SGHVS, CDR2 FQNEAQ. In DNA, the CDR3 is TGTGCCAGCAGCCCCTCGGTCCAAGGGGGGGTCAATGAGCAGTTCTTC. Protein: CASSPSVQGGVNEQFF.

The V call is TRBV7-2, the J call TRBJ2-3; no definite D call. CDR1 is SGHTA, CDR2 FQGNSA, per germline. The CDR3 covers 13 residues. V was trimmed by 4 bases and J by 5 bases, leaving 10 bases between them. In DNA, the CDR3 is TGTGCCAGCAGCTCCCGATTAGAAGATACGCAGTATTTT. This sequence encodes CASSSRLEDTQYF.

CDR3 sequence: CAASYLGGRTDTQYF. In DNA form, the CDR3 reads TGTGCCGCCAGTTATTTAGGCGGGCGGACAGATACGCAGTATTTT. This chain connects TRBV6-9 to TRBJ2-3; possibly TRBD2 for D (5 bases). The CDR3 is 15 amino acids. CDR1 is MNHGY, CDR2 SVAAGI, per germline. V gave up 11 bases and J gave up 3 bases, with 21 bases separating them.

This clonotype has more than one count but fewer than ten. The chain is built from TRBV9 and TRBJ2-7; D gene uncertain. CDR1 and CDR2 from the germline V gene are SGDLS and YYNGEE. Trimming pared 3 bases from V and 0 bases from J, leaving 10 bases between. CDR3 length equals 14 residues. The CDR3 here is CASSANGDSYEQYF. As DNA, the CDR3 is TGTGCCAGCAGCGCAAACGGAGACTCCTACGAGCAGTACTTC. The full variable domain, with the rest looked up from reference TRBV9 and TRBJ2-7, is DSGVTQTPKHLITATGQRVTLRCSPRSGDLSVYWYQQSLDQGLQFLIQYYNGEERAKGNILERFSAQQFPDLHSELNLSSLELGDSALYFCASSANGDSYEQYFGPGTRLTVT.